This TCR beta chain was recovered during a study of T cell responses to AZD1222 COVID-19 vaccine. Regarding this clone: Its antigen is still unknown.

The study pooled second doses at about 4 or about 12 weeks. Here immunoSEQ multiplex PCR was the method, and the copy in TCRdb shows in-frame clones only, minus some. This sample yields tens of thousands of clones, of which around 89% are seen a single time; more than 20% belongs to the top ten. Study-wide findings and caveats: A rise in Spike-specific TCR breadth and depth followed two AZD1222 doses. The study sampled repertoires only after the peak T cell response. Donor demographics were predominantly white British with a female majority; clonal diversity may be underestimated.

Germline V gene sequence: CDR1 KGHSH, CDR2 LQKENI. The V and J ends lost 3 bases and 5 bases respectively, with 7 bases between them. There are 13 residues in the CDR3. The sample in question was peripheral blood, obtained 28 days after the second AZD1222 dose. V and J are TRBV18 and TRBJ1-4; D call uncertain. The origin of this receptor is an adult who received the AZD1222 COVID-19 vaccine. For the CDR3, the DNA is TGTGCCAGCTCACCCCGGGAAAATGAAAAACTGTTTTTT. The encoded protein is CASSPRENEKLFF.